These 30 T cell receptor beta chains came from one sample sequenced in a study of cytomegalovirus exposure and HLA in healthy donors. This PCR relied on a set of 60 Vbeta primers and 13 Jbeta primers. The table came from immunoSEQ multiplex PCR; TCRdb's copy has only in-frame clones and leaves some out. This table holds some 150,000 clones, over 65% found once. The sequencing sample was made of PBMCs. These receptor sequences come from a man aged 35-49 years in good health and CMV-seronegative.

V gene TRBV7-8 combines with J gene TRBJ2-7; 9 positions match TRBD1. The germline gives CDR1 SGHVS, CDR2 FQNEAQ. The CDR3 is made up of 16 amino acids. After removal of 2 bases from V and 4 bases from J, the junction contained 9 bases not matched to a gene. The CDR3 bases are TGTGCCAGCAGCTTATCGCCGGGACAGGGACAATACGAGCAGTACTTC. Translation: CASSLSPGQGQYEQYF.

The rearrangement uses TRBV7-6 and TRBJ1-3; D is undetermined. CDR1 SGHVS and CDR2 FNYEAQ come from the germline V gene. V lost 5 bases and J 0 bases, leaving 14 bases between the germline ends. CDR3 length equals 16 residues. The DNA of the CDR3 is TGTGCCAGCAGCGACCTCCCGGGGTCCTCTGGAAACACCATATATTTT. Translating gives CASSDLPGSSGNTIYF. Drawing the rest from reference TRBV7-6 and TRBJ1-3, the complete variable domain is GAGVSQSPRYKVTKRGQDVALRCDPISGHVSLYWYRQALGQGPEFLTYFNYEAQQDKSGLPNDRFSAERPEGSISTLTIQRTEQRDSAMYRCASSDLPGSSGNTIYFGEGSWLTVV.

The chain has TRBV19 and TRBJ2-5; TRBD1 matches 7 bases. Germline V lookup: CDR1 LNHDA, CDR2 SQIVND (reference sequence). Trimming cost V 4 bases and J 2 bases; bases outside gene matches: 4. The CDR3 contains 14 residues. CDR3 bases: TGTGCCAGTAGTAAGGGGGCAGGGCAAGAGACCCAGTACTTC. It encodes CASSKGAGQETQYF.

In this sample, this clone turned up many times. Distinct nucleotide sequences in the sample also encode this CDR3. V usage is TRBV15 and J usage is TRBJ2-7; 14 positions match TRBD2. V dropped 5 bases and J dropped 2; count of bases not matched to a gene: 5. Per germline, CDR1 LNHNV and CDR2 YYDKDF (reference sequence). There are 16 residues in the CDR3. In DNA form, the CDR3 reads TGTGCCACCAGCTCCGGGACTAGCGGGGGTCCCTACGAGCAGTACTTC. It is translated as CATSSGTSGGPYEQYF.

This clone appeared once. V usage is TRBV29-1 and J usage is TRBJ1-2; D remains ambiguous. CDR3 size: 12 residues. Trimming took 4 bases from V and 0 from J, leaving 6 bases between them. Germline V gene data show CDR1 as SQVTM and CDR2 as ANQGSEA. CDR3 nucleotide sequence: TGCAGCGTTGTCTACTCTAACTATGGCTACACCTTC. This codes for CSVVYSNYGYTF. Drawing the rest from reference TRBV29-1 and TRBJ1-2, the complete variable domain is SAVISQKPSRDICQRGTSLTIQCQVDSQVTMMFWYRQQPGQSLTLIATANQGSEATYESGFVIDKFPISRPNLTFSTLTVSNMSPEDSSIYLCSVVYSNYGYTFGSGTRLTVV.

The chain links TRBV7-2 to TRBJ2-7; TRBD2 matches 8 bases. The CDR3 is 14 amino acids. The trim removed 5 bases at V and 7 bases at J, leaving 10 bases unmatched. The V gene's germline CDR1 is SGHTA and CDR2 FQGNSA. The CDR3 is CASSPGGDLGEQYF. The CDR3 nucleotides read TGTGCCAGCAGCCCGGGGGGGGATCTCGGTGAGCAGTACTTC.

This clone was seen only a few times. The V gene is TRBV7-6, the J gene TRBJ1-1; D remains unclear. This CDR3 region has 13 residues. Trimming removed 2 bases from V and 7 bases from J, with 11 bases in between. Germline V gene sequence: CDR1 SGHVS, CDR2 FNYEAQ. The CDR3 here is CASSLNGVNEAFF. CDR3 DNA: TGTGCCAGCAGCTTAAACGGGGTTAATGAAGCTTTCTTT.

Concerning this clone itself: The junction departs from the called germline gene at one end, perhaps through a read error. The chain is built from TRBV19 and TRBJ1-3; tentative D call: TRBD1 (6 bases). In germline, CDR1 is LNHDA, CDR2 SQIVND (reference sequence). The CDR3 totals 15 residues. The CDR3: CASSMGAVTGNTIYF. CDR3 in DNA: TGTGCCAGTAGTATGGGGGCCGTCACTGGTAACACCATATATTTT.

CDR3 amino acids: CASSFARSTDTQYF. CDR3 DNA: TGTGCCAGCAGCTTCGCCCGGAGCACAGATACGCAGTATTTT. The chain joins TRBV7-3 to TRBJ2-3; no reliable D call. CDR3 size: 14 residues. In germline, CDR1 is SGHTA, CDR2 FQGTGA. V was trimmed by 3 bases and J by 0 bases, leaving 7 bases between them. The variable domain in full, with the rest retrieved from reference TRBV7-3 and TRBJ2-3, is GAGVSQTPSNKVTEKGKYVELRCDPISGHTALYWYRQSLGQGPEFLIYFQGTGAADDSGLPNDRFFAVRPEGSVSTLKIQRTERGDSAVYLCASSFARSTDTQYFGPGTRLTVL.

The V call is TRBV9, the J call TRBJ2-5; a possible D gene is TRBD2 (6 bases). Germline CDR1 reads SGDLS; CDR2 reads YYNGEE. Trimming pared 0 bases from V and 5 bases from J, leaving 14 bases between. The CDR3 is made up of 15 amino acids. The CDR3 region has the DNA TGTGCCAGCAGCGTAGGAGGGCTAGGGAGGGAGACCCAGTACTTC. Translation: CASSVGGLGRETQYF.

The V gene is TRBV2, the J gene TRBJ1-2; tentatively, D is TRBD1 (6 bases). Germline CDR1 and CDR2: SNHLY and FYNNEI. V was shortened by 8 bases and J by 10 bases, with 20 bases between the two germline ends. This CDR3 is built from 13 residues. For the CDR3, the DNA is TGTGCCAGCGAACTACAGGGAACGGTGGACTACACCTTC. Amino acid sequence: CASELQGTVDYTF.

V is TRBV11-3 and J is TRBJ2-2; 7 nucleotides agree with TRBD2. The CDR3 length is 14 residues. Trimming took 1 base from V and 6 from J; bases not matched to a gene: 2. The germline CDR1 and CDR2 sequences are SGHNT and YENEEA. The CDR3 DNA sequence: TGTGCCAGCAGCTTAGGGGGGGGAGCCGGGGAGCTGTTTTTT. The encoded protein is CASSLGGGAGELFF.

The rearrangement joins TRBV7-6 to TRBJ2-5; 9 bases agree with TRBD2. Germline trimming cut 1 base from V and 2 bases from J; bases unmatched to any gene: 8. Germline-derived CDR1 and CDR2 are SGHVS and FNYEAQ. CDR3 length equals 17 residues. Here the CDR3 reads CASSLGTSSGTQETQYF. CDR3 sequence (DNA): TGTGCCAGCAGCTTAGGGACGTCTAGCGGGACTCAAGAGACCCAGTACTTC.

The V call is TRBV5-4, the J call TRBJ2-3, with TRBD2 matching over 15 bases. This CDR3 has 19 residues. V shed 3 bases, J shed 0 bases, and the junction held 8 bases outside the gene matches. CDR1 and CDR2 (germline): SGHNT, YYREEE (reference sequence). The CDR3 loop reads CASSSGTSGRTTSTDTQYF. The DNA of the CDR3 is TGTGCCAGCAGCTCCGGGACTAGCGGGAGGACGACTAGCACAGATACGCAGTATTTT.

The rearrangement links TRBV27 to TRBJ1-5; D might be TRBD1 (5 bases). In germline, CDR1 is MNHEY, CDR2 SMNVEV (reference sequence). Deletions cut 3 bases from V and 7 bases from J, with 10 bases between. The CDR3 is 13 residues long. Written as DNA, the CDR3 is TGTGCCAGCAGTTTGGAAGGGGTGCAGCCCCAGCATTTT. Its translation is CASSLEGVQPQHF.

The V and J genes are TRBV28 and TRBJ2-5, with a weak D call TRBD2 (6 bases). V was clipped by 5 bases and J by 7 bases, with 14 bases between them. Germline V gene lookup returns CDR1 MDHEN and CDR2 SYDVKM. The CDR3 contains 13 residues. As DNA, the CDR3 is TGTGCCAGCAGTCCGGGACTGGGTAGGACCCAGTACTTC. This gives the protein CASSPGLGRTQYF.

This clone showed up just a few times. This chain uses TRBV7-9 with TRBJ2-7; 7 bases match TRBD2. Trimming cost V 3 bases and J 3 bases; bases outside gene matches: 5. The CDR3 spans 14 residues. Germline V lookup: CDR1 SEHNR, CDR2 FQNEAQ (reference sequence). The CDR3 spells CASSFGGRGYEQYF. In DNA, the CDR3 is TGTGCCAGCAGCTTTGGCGGGAGAGGCTACGAGCAGTACTTC. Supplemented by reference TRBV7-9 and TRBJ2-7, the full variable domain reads DTGVSQNPRHKITKRGQNVTFRCDPISEHNRLYWYRQTLGQGPEFLTYFQNEAQLEKSRLLSDRFSAERPKGSFSTLEIQRTEQGDSAMYLCASSFGGRGYEQYFGPGTRLTVT.

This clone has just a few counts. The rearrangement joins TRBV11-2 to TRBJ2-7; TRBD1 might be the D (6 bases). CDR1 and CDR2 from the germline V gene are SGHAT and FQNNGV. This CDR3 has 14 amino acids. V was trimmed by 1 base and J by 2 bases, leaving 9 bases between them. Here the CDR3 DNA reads TGTGCCAGCAGCTTAGCTGGGGGCGCCTACGAGCAGTACTTC. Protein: CASSLAGGAYEQYF.

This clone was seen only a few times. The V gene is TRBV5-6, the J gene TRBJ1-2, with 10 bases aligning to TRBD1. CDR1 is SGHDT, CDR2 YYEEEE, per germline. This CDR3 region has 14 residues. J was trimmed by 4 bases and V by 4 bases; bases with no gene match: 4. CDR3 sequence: CASSTGTGAYGYTF. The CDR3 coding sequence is TGTGCCAGCAGCACCGGGACAGGGGCCTATGGCTACACCTTC.

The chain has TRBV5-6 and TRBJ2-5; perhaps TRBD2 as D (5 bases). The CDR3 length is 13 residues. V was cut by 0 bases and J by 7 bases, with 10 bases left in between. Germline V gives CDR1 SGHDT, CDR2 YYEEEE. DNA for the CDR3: TGTGCCAGCAGCTTGGCCGAGGGTTCGACCCAGTACTTC. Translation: CASSLAEGSTQYF.

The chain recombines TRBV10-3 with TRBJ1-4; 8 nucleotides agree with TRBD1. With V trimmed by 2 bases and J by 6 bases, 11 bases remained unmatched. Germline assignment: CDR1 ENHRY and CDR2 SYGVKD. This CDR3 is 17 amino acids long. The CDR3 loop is CAISETGLTGEDEKLFF. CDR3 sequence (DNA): TGTGCCATCAGTGAGACCGGCCTGACAGGGGAGGATGAAAAACTGTTTTTT.

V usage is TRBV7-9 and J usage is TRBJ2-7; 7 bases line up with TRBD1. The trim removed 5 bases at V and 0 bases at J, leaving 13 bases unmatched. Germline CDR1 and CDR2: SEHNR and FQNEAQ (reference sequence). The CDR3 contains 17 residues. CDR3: CASSPNKRGGASYEQYF. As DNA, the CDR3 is TGTGCCAGCAGCCCAAATAAAAGAGGGGGCGCCTCCTACGAGCAGTACTTC.

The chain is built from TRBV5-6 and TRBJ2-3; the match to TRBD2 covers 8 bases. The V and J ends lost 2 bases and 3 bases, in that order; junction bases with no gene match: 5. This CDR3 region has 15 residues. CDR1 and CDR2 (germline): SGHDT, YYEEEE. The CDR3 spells CASSFWRGVTDTQYF. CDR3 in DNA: TGTGCCAGCAGCTTTTGGCGGGGGGTTACAGATACGCAGTATTTT.

CDR3: CASSQGQPYNEQFF. CDR3 bases: TGTGCCAGCAGTCAGGGACAGCCCTACAATGAGCAGTTCTTC. The chain recombines TRBV28 with TRBJ2-1, with 7 bases matching TRBD1. The ends lost 5 bases at V and 2 bases at J; junction bases unmatched: 3. Germline V lookup: CDR1 MDHEN, CDR2 SYDVKM. The CDR3 extends over 14 amino acids. Variable domain in full (rest from reference TRBV28 and TRBJ2-1): DVKVTQSSRYLVKRTGEKVFLECVQDMDHENMFWYRQDPGLGLRLIYFSYDVKMKEKGDIPEGYSVSREKKERFSLILESASTNQTSMYLCASSQGQPYNEQFFGPGTRLTVL.

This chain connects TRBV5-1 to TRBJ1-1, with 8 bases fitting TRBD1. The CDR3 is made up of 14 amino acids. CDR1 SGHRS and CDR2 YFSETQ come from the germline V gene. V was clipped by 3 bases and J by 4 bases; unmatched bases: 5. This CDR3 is CASSYTGGRTEAFF. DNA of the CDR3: TGCGCCAGCAGCTATACAGGGGGTCGCACTGAAGCTTTCTTT.

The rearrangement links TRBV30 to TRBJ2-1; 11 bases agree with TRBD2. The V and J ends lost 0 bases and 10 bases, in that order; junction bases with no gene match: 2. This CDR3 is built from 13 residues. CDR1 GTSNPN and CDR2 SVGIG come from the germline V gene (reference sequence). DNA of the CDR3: TGTGCCTGGAGTGTTGGGACTAGCGGAGAGCAGTTCTTC. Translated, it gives CAWSVGTSGEQFF.

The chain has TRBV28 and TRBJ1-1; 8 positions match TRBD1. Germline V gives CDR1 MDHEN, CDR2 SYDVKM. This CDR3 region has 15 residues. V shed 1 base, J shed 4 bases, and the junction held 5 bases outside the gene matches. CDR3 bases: TGTGCCAGCAGTTTATCCCACAGGGGGGTCACTGAAGCTTTCTTT. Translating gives CASSLSHRGVTEAFF.

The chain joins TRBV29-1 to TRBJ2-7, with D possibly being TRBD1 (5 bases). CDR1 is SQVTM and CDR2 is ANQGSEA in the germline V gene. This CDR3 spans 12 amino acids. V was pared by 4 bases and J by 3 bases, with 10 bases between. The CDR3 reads CSVGVTGYEQYF. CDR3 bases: TGCAGCGTTGGGGTCACAGGCTACGAGCAGTACTTC.

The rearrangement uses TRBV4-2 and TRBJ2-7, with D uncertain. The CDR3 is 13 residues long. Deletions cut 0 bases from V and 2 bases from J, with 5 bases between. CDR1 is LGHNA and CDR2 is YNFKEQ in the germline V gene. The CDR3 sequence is CASSQELTYEQYF. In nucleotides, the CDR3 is TGTGCCAGCAGCCAAGAACTTACCTACGAGCAGTACTTC.

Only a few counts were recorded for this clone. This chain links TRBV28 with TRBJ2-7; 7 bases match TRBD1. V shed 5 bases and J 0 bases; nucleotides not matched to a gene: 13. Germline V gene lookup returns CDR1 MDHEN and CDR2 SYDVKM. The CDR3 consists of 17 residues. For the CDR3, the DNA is TGTGCCAGCAGTCCCGGGACAGCTTCTATCCTCTCCTACGAGCAGTACTTC. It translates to CASSPGTASILSYEQYF.